A single sample is the source of the 28 T cell receptor delta chains below, sequenced in a study of γδ T cells in repeated Plasmodium falciparum infection. Vgamma9/Vdelta2+ and Vdelta2-negative gammadelta T cells were flow-sorted from PBMC for bulk sequencing. TCRdb re-called the multiplex PCR reads using CATT. The data show 45,000 to 70,000 delta-chain clones, 1.7% seen once. The specimen sequenced was gamma-delta T cells from blood. The receptor set was obtained from a pool of human donors (malaria-infected and uninfected, not separated).

V and J are TRDV1 and TRDJ2; 10 bases match TRDD3. TCRdb does not report a J gene; here it was assigned by matching the DNA to germline references. V trimming: 3 bases; J trimming: 1 base; junction bases outside the gene matches: 23. The V gene's germline CDR1 is TSWWSYY and CDR2 QGS. This CDR3 contains 23 residues. The CDR3 nucleotides are TGTGCTCTTGGGGATCTAAGTCTTCCTAGCCAGACTGGGGGATGTAATTTGACAGCACAACTCTTCTTT. Residues: CALGDLSLPSQTGGCNLTAQLFF.

A note on this clone: This likely reflects a read error, since a far larger clone is one base away. Other DNA sequences from this sample encode an identical CDR3 as well. This chain joins TRDV1 and TRDJ1, with TRDD3 matching 9 bases. The J gene is absent in TCRdb and was assigned here via DNA matching to germline. Germline CDR1 and CDR2: TSWWSYY and QGS. V was clipped by 0 bases and J by 0 bases; unmatched bases: 14. The CDR3 runs to 20 residues. The CDR3 is CALGELCPHYWGTYTDKLIF. DNA of the CDR3: TGTGCTCTTGGGGAACTCTGCCCCCACTACTGGGGGACCTACACCGATAAACTCATCTTT.

This clone was detected many times. Given a far larger clone just one base away, this is likely a sequencing read error. Other DNA sequences of this sample code for an identical CDR3. This chain joins TRDV2 and TRDJ1, with D unclear. V gave up 2 bases and J gave up 0 bases, with 12 bases separating them. CDR1 and CDR2 (germline): GEAIGNYY, EKD. The CDR3 runs to 15 residues. In DNA, the CDR3 is TGTGCCTGTGACAACGTGGGAGGCCACACCGATAAACTCATCTTT. Translating gives CACDNVGGHTDKLIF.

This clone was picked up many times. The translation of this DNA and the TCRdb protein of a much larger clone differ at residue 10, probably owing to a read error; the protein shown here is translated from the DNA. This rearrangement joins TRDV1 to TRDJ1; D unresolved. CDR3 length: 13 residues. Germline lookup yields CDR1 TSWWSYY and CDR2 QGS. CDR3 sequence reads: CALGALTTDRLIF. The CDR3 coding sequence is TGTGCTCTTGGGGCCCTAACCACCGATAGACTCATCTTT.

In its sample, this clone was seen a few times. TCRdb has a much larger clone's protein, which differs at residue 17 from the translation of this DNA, likely because of a read error; what is shown is the protein translated from the DNA. The CDR3 protein is CALGECHLDRGGYGYTNKLIF. Here the CDR3 DNA reads TGTGCTCTTGGGGAATGCCACCTAGACCGCGGGGGATACGGGTACACCAATAAACTCATCTTT. The V gene is TRDV1, the J gene TRDJ1; 10 bases match TRDD3. As TCRdb names no J gene, one was assigned here on the basis of a DNA match to germline. The germline gives CDR1 TSWWSYY, CDR2 QGS. This CDR3 is 21 amino acids long.

This clone was detected a few times. This likely traces to a read error, being one base from a far larger clone. This sample also contains other DNA sequences that code for the same CDR3. This chain uses TRDV1 with TRDJ1; TRDD3 matches at 12 bases. Germline trimming cut 3 bases from V and 1 base from J; bases unmatched to any gene: 27. The CDR3 length is 24 residues. Germline CDR1 reads TSWWSYY; CDR2 reads QGS. The CDR3: CALGELPRSWGRATGGYPTDKLIF. The CDR3 DNA reads TGTGCTCTTGGGGAGCTTCCTAGGTCTTGGGGCCGAGCCACTGGGGGATACCCCACCGATAAACTCATCTTT.

The sample holds many counts of this clone. A much bigger clone sits one base away, suggesting this may be a read error. The chain employs TRDV1 and TRDJ1; 12 nucleotides align to TRDD3. The CDR3 is 20 amino acids. With 1 base clipped from V and 5 bases from J, the junction kept 17 bases outside the gene matches. Germline CDR1 is TSWWSYY and CDR2 is QGS. The CDR3, as DNA: TGTGCTCTTGGGGAACAGGAGAGGATTCTACTGGGGGATACTGCAGATAAACTCATCTTT. Its translation is CALGEQERILLGDTADKLIF.

On this clone itself: TCRdb's entry gives the protein of a much larger clone, which mismatches this DNA's translation at residue 11, likely from a read error; the protein reported here is translated from the DNA. The genes are TRDV2 and TRDJ1; D is undetermined. Assignment of the J gene here rests on matching the DNA to germline, because TCRdb gives none. V lost 0 bases and J lost 0, with 25 bases in between. This CDR3 has 20 amino acids. The germline gives CDR1 GEAIGNYY, CDR2 EKD. CDR3 sequence: CACDTMSLPLEASYTDKLIF. Written as DNA, the CDR3 is TGTGCCTGTGACACCATGAGCCTCCCCCTGGAGGCCTCGTACACCGATAAACTCATCTTT.

This clone was picked up many times. A read error likely explains this, since a far larger clone differs by one base. The identical CDR3 is also encoded by other nucleotide sequences in the sample. The chain links TRDV1 to TRDJ1; D could derive from TRDD2 or TRDD3 (8 bases each). Germline CDR1 TSWWSYY, CDR2 QGS. The CDR3 is 22 amino acids. The V and J ends lost 9 bases and 2 bases respectively, with 40 bases between them. This CDR3 reads CALGPPSLPMVLGGSTTDKLIF. The CDR3 nucleotides read TGTGCTCTCGGGCCACCAAGCCTTCCTATGGTACTGGGGGGGTCCACGACCGATAAACTCATCTTT.

This clone was detected a few times. The protein recorded in TCRdb matches a much larger clone and deviates from this DNA's translation at residue 16, suggesting a read error; the protein here is obtained by translating the DNA. This chain uses TRDV1 with TRDJ1; no clear D gene. From germline, CDR1 is TSWWSYY and CDR2 QGS. The CDR3 covers 19 residues. CDR3 sequence reads: CALGEGVPRGVVCTDRLIF. DNA for the CDR3: TGTGCTCTTGGGGAAGGGGTCCCACGCGGTGTTGTATGTACCGATAGACTCATCTTT.

In the case of this clone: A far bigger clonotype differs at one base, so this is likely a read error. Additional DNA sequences in this sample encode the identical CDR3. The chain links TRDV1 to TRDJ2; 8 nucleotides line up with TRDD3. The J segment lost 3 bases and the V segment lost 2 bases, leaving 20 bases of the junction unmatched. Germline-derived CDR1 and CDR2 are TSWWSYY and QGS. This CDR3 comprises 21 residues. CDR3 sequence reads: CALGEGPYWGPRTTLTAQLFF. The CDR3 DNA sequence: TGTGCTCTTGGGGAAGGTCCCTACTGGGGGCCCCGCACCACCCTGACAGCACAACTCTTCTTT.

This clone was recorded many times. This likely reflects a read error, since a far larger clone is one base away. Other DNA sequences of this sample code for an identical CDR3. The chain employs TRDV2 and TRDJ1, with D maybe TRDD3 (6 bases). The germline V gene encodes CDR1 GEAIGNYY and CDR2 EKD. The V and J ends lost 1 base and 1 base respectively, with 27 bases between them. The CDR3 has 20 amino acids. The CDR3: CACDTLRVLGGPVITDKLIF. CDR3 coding DNA: TGTGCCTGTGACACTCTCAGAGTACTGGGTGGGCCGGTCATCACCGATAAACTCATCTTT.

For this clone: A far larger clone is one nucleotide away, so this likely arose from a read error. The identical CDR3 is also encoded by other nucleotide sequences in the sample. The V gene is TRAV38-2/DV8, the J gene TRDJ1, with a possible D match to TRDD3 (5 bases). Germline-derived CDR1 and CDR2 are TSESDYY and QEAYKQQN. The CDR3 has 18 amino acids. Trimming shortened V by 6 bases and J by 0 bases, and 24 bases separated the two germline ends. CDR3 nucleotide sequence: TGTGCTTATAATCGTAATACCGGGGGGCTTAGGTACACCGATAAACTCATCTTT. This sequence encodes CAYNRNTGGLRYTDKLIF.

A remark on this clone: This is likely an artifact of a read error, given a far larger clone one base away. This CDR3 is also generated by other DNA sequences in the sample. The chain links TRDV1 to TRDJ1, with 11 bases fitting TRDD3. The J gene, absent from TCRdb, was called here by matching the DNA to germline. The CDR3 extends over 23 amino acids. Looked up from germline, CDR1 is TSWWSYY and CDR2 is QGS. The CDR3 coding sequence is TGTGCTCTTGGAGAACTCTTTCCTACGAGGACCCTAAACTGGGGGATAGACACCGATAAACTCATCTTT. Its translation: CALGELFPTRTLNWGIDTDKLIF.

The table lists this clone with a few counts. The chain carries TRDV1 and TRDJ1; TRDD3 is a possible D gene (5 bases). Since TCRdb gives no J gene, matching the DNA to germline was used here to assign it. From germline, CDR1 is TSWWSYY and CDR2 QGS. CDR3 length: 21 amino acids. V was shortened by 1 base and J by 0 bases, with 27 bases between the two germline ends. The CDR3 sequence: CALGEPVWGYGWPRYTDKLIF. The CDR3 nucleotides are TGTGCTCTTGGGGAACCAGTTTGGGGCTACGGCTGGCCACGGTACACCGATAAACTCATCTTT.

This clone has ten or more counts. A far larger clone is one base from this, pointing to a likely read error. The chain has TRDV1 and TRDJ1; possibly TRDD1 for D (6 bases). Germline V gene lookup returns CDR1 TSWWSYY and CDR2 QGS. CDR3 length: 21 amino acids. The V and J ends lost 5 bases and 0 bases respectively, with 31 bases between them. This CDR3 reads CALGSPPGKYGSRADTDKLIF. The CDR3 DNA reads TGTGCTCTTGGGTCCCCTCCAGGGAAATACGGTTCTAGGGCCGACACCGATAAACTCATCTTT.

As concerns this clone: TCRdb lists the protein of a much larger clone for this DNA, which differs at residue 17, so this is likely a read error; the protein given here is translated from the DNA itself. The rearrangement links TRDV2 to TRDJ1; TRDD3 is a possible D gene (7 bases). The CDR3 runs to 18 residues. Germline-derived CDR1 and CDR2 are GEAIGNYY and EKD. The CDR3 DNA follows: TGTGCCTCCAACCTCCTACTTGGGGGACCCTTGAACACCGATAAACTCACCTTT. It codes for CASNLLLGGPLNTDKLTF.

Regarding this clone: For this DNA, TCRdb reports the protein of a much larger clone, which diverges at residue 9, most likely from a read error; the protein presented here is translated directly from the DNA. The chain carries TRDV3 and TRDJ1, with 10 bases aligning to TRDD3. The J gene, left out of TCRdb, was set here by checking the DNA against germline. The CDR3 covers 21 residues. Germline V gene data show CDR1 as TVYSNPD and CDR2 as GDNSRS (reference sequence). The V and J ends lost 1 base and 4 bases, in that order; junction bases with no gene match: 27. The CDR3 nucleotides are TGTGCCTTTATTGCCCGCCTATTCCCCGTTGGGGGATACATAATAAGCGATAAACTCATCTTT. This encodes CAFIARLFPVGGYIISDKLIF.

In its sample, this clone was seen a few times. The protein in TCRdb stems from a much larger clone and differs at residue 15 from this DNA's translation, likely a read error; here the protein is translated from the DNA. The genes are TRDV3 and TRDJ1, with D maybe TRDD2 (9 bases). V lost 1 base, J lost 4 bases, and 34 bases lay in between. Germline assignment: CDR1 TVYSNPD and CDR2 GDNSRS (reference sequence). The CDR3 spans 20 residues. The CDR3 coding sequence is TGTGCCTTTAAGAGGCCTTCCTACCTATCTGGGGGACTTTCGGGCGATAAACTCATCTTT. Translating it yields CAFKRPSYLSGGLSGDKLIF.

Comment on this clone: A far larger clone is just one base off, so this is likely a read error. Additional DNA sequences in this sample encode the identical CDR3. This chain links TRDV3 with TRDJ1; 7 nucleotides agree with TRDD3. The CDR3 is made up of 21 amino acids. Germline CDR1 is TVYSNPD and CDR2 is GDNSRS (reference sequence). With V trimmed by 3 bases and J by 1 base, 29 bases remained unmatched. In nucleotides, the CDR3 is TGTGCCTTCGAATCCAGTCTTCGTAGGTCCTGGGGGCCCTCCCGCACCGATAAACTCATCTTT. Protein sequence: CAFESSLRRSWGPSRTDKLIF.

This clone was seen at least ten times. TCRdb pairs this DNA with a much larger clone's protein that differs at residue 12, likely a read error; the protein shown was translated from the DNA. The rearrangement joins TRDV1 to TRDJ1, with 7 bases lining up with TRDD3. TCRdb is silent on the J gene; assignment here came from matching the DNA to germline. Germline assignment: CDR1 TSWWSYY and CDR2 QGS. Trimming cost V 1 base and J 5 bases; bases outside gene matches: 22. This CDR3 is 20 amino acids long. DNA for the CDR3: TGTGCTCTTGGGGAACAGGAGAGGATTCTACTGAGGGATACTTCAGATAAACTCATCTTT. It encodes CALGEQERILLRDTSDKLIF.

There are a few counts of this clone. The protein given by TCRdb reflects a much larger clone and differs at residue 8 from this DNA's translation, likely from a read error; the protein shown is the DNA's translation. This rearrangement joins TRDV3 to TRDJ1; tentatively, D is TRDD2 or TRDD3 (5 bases each). Matching the DNA to germline supplied the J gene, which TCRdb does not give. V was pared by 2 bases and J by 8 bases, with 36 bases between. In germline, CDR1 is TVYSNPD, CDR2 GDNSRS (reference sequence). The CDR3 loop spans 19 amino acids. CDR3 nucleotide sequence: TGTGCCTTTTTAGAGGAGCCTCCCTACGCACTTTATACTGGACCAAAACTCATCTTT. Translating gives CAFLEEPPYALYTGPKLIF.

This clone was seen only a few times. This likely stems from a read error, as it lies one base from a far larger clone. Different DNA sequences within this sample yield the same CDR3. This chain connects TRDV1 to TRDJ1; 8 nucleotides line up with TRDD3. TCRdb carries no J gene annotation; the J gene was assigned here by matching the DNA with germline. Germline V lookup: CDR1 TSWWSYY, CDR2 QGS. CDR3 length: 20 amino acids. As DNA, the CDR3 is TGTGCTCTTGGGGAACTTTCCCGTGGGGATACAGGGGGGGGCACCGACAAACTCATCTTT. Translated: CALGELSRGDTGGGTDKLIF.

This clone was counted ten times or more. A far larger clone lies a single base away; this is likely a read error. The same CDR3 arises from other DNA sequences in this sample as well. The genes are TRDV1 and TRDJ1; D perhaps matches TRDD3 (5 bases). This CDR3 has 17 amino acids. Germline-derived CDR1 and CDR2 are TSWWSYY and QGS. The V end was cut by 0 bases, the J end by 8 bases, with 22 bases between. The CDR3 protein is CALGELAALPPGDKLIF. CDR3 DNA sequence: TGTGCTCTTGGGGAACTAGCCGCTCTACCTCCCGGGGACAAACTCATCTTT.

This clone was observed many times. This may arise from a read error, as a much more abundant clone is one base away. The rearrangement links TRDV2 to TRDJ1; D ambiguous. The CDR3 contains 16 residues. V dropped 3 bases and J dropped 3 bases, with 19 bases sitting between them. Germline CDR1 is GEAIGNYY and CDR2 is EKD. CDR3 protein: CACDQCRSSKPDKLIF. CDR3 nucleotides: TGTGCCTGTGACCAATGCCGCTCCTCCAAGCCCGATAAACTCATCTTT.

For this clone: The protein given by TCRdb reflects a much larger clone and differs at residue 22 from this DNA's translation, likely from a read error; the protein shown is the DNA's translation. Other DNA sequences in this specimen translate into the identical CDR3. This chain links TRDV1 with TRDJ1; 7 positions agree with TRDD3. The CDR3 has 23 residues. Germline lookup yields CDR1 TSWWSYY and CDR2 QGS. For the CDR3, the DNA is TGTGCTCTTGGGGAACGAGTTTCCTCAATCCCGCCCTGGGGGTACGCGGGCACCGATAAACTCACCTTT. Its translation is CALGERVSSIPPWGYAGTDKLTF.

This clone was counted between two and nine times. TCRdb records a much larger clone's protein for this DNA, with a difference at residue 3 that likely arises from a read error; the protein given is the translation of the DNA. The rearrangement links TRDV1 to TRDJ1, with 8 bases identical to TRDD3. Since TCRdb gives no J gene, matching the DNA to germline was used here to assign it. There are 25 residues in the CDR3. Germline V lookup: CDR1 TSWWSYY, CDR2 QGS. For the CDR3, the DNA is TGTGCTCCTGGGGTCCAGCCGCTTCCAGTCCGAGTATTGGGGGATCAGGACCAACGTGTCGATAAACTCATCTTT. Amino acids: CAPGVQPLPVRVLGDQDQRVDKLIF.

At least ten counts were recorded for this clone. A far larger clone lies a single base away; this is likely a read error. This sample includes further DNA sequences coding for the same CDR3. The chain joins TRDV1 to TRDJ1; maybe TRDD2 (6 bases). Trimming stripped 5 bases from V and 0 bases from J, with 31 bases between. This CDR3 is built from 21 residues. Germline V gives CDR1 TSWWSYY, CDR2 QGS. DNA of the CDR3: TGTGCTCTTGGGAAAGGCTCCTACGGTAGAGTACGATTAGGGTACACCGATAAACTCATCTTT. Translated: CALGKGSYGRVRLGYTDKLIF.